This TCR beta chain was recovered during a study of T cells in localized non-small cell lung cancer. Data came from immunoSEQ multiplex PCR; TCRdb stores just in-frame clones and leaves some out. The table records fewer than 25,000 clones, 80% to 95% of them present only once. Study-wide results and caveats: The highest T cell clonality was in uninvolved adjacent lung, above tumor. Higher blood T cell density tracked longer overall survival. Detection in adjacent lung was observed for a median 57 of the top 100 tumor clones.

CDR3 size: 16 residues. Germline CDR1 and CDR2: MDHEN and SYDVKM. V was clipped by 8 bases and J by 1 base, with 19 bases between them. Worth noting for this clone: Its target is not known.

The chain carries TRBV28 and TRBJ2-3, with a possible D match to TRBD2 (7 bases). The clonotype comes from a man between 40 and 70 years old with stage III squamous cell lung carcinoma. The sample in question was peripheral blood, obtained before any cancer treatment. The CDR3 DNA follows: TGTGCCAGCCTCCCACGGGGGGCTCTTCGCACAGATACGCAGTATTTT. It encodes CASLPRGALRTDTQYF.